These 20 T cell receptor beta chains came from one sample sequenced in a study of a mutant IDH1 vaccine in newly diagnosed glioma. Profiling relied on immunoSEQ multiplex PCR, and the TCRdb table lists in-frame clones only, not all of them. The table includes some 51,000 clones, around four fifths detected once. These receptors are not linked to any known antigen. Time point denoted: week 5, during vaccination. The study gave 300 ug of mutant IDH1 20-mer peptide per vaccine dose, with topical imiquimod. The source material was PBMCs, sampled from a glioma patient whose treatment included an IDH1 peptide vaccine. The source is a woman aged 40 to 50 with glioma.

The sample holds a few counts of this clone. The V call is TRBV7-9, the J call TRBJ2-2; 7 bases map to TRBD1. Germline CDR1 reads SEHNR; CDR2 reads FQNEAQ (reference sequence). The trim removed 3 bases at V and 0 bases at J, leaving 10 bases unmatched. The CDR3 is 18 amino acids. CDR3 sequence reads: CASSFGTGANTNTGELFF. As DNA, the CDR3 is TGTGCCAGCAGCTTTGGTACAGGGGCCAACACGAACACCGGGGAGCTGTTTTTT.

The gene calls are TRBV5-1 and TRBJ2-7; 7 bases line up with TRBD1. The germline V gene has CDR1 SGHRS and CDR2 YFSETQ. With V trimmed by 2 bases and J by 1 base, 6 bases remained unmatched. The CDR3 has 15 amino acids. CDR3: CASSFTGTESYEQYF. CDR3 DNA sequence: TGCGCCAGCAGCTTCACCGGGACAGAGTCCTACGAGCAGTACTTC.

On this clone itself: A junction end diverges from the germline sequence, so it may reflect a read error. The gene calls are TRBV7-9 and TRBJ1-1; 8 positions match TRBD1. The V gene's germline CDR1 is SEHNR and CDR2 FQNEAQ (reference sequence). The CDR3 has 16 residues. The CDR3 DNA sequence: TGTGCCAGCACCTTAGCAAGCAGGGGGCACAGAACTGAAGCTTTCTTT. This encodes CASTLASRGHRTEAFF.

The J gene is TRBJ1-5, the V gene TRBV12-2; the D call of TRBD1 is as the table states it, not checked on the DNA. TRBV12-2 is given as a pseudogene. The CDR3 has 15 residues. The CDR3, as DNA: TGTGCAAGTCGCTTAAACAGCACAAGCAATCAGCCCCAGCATTTT. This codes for CASRLNSTSNQPQHF.

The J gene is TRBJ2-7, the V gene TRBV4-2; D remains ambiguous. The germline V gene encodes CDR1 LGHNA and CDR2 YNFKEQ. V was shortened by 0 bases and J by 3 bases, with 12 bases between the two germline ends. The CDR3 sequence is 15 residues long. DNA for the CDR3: TGTGCCAGCAGCCAAGATTTTGTTCCAAACTACGAGCAGTACTTC. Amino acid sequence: CASSQDFVPNYEQYF.

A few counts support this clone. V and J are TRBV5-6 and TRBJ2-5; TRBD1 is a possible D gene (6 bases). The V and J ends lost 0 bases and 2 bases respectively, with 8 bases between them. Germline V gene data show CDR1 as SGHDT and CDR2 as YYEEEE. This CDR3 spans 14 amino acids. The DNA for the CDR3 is TGTGCCAGCAGCTTGGGGCAGGGGCAAGAGACCCAGTACTTC. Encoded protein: CASSLGQGQETQYF. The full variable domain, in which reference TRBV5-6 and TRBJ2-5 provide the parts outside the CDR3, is DAGVTQSPTHLIKTRGQQVTLRCSPKSGHDTVSWYQQALGQGPQFIFQYYEEEERQRGNFPDRFSGHQFPNYSSELNVNALLLGDSALYLCASSLGQGQETQYFGPGTRLLVL.

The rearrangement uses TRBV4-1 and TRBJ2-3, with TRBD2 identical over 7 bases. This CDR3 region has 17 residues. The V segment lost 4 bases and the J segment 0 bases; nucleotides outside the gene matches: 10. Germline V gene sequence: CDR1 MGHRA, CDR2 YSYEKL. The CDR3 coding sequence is TGCGCCAGCAGCCCCACCCCCGGGGGGACCAGCACAGATACGCAGTATTTT. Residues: CASSPTPGGTSTDTQYF.

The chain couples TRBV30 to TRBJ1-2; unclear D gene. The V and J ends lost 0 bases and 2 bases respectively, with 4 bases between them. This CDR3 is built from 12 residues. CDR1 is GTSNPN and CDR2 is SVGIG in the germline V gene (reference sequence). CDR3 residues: CAWSVQNYGYTF. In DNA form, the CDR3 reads TGTGCCTGGAGTGTACAGAACTATGGCTACACCTTC.

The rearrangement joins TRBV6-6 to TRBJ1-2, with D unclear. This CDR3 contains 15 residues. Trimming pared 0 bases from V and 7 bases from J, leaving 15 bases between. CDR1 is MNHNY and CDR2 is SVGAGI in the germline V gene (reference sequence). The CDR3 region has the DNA TGTGCCAGCAGTTACTCCCCTAGAGGGAGCGGTGGCTACACCTTC. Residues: CASSYSPRGSGGYTF.

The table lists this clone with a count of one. CDR3 amino acids: CASSAAGGPETQYF. The DNA for the CDR3 is TGTGCCAGCAGTGCGGCGGGGGGGCCAGAGACCCAGTACTTC. The genes are TRBV9 and TRBJ2-5, with 9 bases identical to TRBD2. This CDR3 has 14 amino acids. In germline, CDR1 is SGDLS, CDR2 YYNGEE. With 5 bases clipped from V and 4 bases from J, the junction kept 6 bases outside the gene matches.

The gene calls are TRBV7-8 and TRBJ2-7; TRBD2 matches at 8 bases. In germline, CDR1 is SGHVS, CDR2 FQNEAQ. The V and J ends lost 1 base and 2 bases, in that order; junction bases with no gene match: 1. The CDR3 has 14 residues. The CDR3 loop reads CASSLGRGAYEQYF. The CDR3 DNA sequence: TGTGCCAGCAGCTTAGGGCGGGGGGCCTACGAGCAGTACTTC.

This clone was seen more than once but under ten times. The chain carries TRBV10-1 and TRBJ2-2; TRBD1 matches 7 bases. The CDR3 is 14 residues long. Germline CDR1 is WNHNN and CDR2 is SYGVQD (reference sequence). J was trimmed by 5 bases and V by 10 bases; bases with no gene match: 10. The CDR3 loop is CANRKGAVTGELFF. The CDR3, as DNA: TGCGCCAACCGGAAGGGGGCAGTGACCGGGGAGCTGTTTTTT.

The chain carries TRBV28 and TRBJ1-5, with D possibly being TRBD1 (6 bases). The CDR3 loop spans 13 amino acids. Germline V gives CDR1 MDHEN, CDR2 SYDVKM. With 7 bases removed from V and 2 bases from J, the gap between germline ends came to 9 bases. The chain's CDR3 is CASKAGGNQPQHF. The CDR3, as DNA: TGTGCCAGCAAGGCAGGGGGCAATCAGCCCCAGCATTTT.

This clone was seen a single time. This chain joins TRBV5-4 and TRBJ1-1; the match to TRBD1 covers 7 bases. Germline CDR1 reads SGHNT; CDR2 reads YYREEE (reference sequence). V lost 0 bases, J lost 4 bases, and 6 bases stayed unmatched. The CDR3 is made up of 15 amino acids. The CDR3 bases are TGTGCCAGCAGCTTGGGTTACAGGGGAGGCACTGAAGCTTTCTTT. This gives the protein CASSLGYRGGTEAFF.

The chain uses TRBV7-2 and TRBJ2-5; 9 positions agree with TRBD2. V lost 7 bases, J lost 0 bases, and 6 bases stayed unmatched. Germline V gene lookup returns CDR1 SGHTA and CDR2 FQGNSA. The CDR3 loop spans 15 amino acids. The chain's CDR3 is CASTLAGTYQETQYF. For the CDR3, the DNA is TGTGCCAGCACCCTAGCGGGGACCTACCAAGAGACCCAGTACTTC. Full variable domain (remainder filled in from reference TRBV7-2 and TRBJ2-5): GAGVSQSPSNKVTEKGKDVELRCDPISGHTALYWYRQSLGQGLEFLIYFQGNSAPDKSGLPSDRFSAERTGGSVSTLTIQRTQQEDSAVYLCASTLAGTYQETQYFGPGTRLLVL.

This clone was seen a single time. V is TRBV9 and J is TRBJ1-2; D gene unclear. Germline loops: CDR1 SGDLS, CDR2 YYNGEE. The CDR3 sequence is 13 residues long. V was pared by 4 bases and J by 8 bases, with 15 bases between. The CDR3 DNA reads TGTGCCAGCAGCCTCTTTGAGGGAGGAGGCTACACCTTC. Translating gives CASSLFEGGGYTF.

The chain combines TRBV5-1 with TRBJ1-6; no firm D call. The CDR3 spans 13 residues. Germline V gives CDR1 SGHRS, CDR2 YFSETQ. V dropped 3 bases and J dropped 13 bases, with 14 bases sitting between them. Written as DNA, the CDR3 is TGCGCCAGCAGCTCGTCGTTAGATGAGCCCCTCCACTTT. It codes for CASSSSLDEPLHF.

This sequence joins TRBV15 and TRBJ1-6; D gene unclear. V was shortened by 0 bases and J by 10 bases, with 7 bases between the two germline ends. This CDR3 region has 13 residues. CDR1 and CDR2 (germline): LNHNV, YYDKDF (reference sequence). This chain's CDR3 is CATSREVGSPLHF. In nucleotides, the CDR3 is TGTGCCACCAGCAGAGAAGTTGGATCACCCCTCCACTTT.

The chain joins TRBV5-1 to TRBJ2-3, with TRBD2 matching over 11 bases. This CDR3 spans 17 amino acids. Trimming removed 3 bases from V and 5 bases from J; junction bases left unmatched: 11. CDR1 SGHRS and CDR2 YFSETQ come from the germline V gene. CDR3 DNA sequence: TGCGCCAGCAGCTACCAATCACTAGCGGGGGCCGAAGATACGCAGTATTTT. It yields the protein CASSYQSLAGAEDTQYF.

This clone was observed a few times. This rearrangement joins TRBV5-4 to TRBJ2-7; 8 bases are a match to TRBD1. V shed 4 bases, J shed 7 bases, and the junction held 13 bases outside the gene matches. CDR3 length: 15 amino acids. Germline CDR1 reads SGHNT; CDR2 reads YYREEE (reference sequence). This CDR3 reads CASSTRQGPAAEQYF. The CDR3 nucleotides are TGTGCCAGCAGCACCCGACAGGGGCCGGCTGCGGAGCAGTACTTC. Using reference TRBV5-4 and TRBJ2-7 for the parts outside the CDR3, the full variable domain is ETGVTQSPTHLIKTRGQQVTLRCSSQSGHNTVSWYQQALGQGPQFIFQYYREEENGRGNFPPRFSGLQFPNYSSELNVNALELDDSALYLCASSTRQGPAAEQYFGPGTRLTVT.